The sequence of this T cell receptor beta chain was determined in a study of blood T cells in healthy people across ages (dated by TCRdb to about 2015). At the level of the whole study: In model experiments, template switching captured about one uniquely barcoded TCR beta cDNA molecule for every two T cells. To avoid experimental bias, donors of different ages were spread randomly across the sequencing lanes. The study measured age-related changes in TCR beta repertoire diversity using deep sequencing normalized with unique cDNA molecular identifiers. Two additional independent replicas of 1 million unique cDNA reads from the same blood draw were analyzed for two donors (one aged 18 to 29 and one aged 80 or older). The donors were split into four age groups: young (average 16 years), middle-aged (about 40), aged (over 55) and long-lived (over 75).

As for this clonotype: The antigen it binds to is not known. It has no much larger one-base neighbor in the sample; base qualities were not kept.

The CDR3 runs 14 residues from the cysteine to the phenylalanine. Of the read, only the CDR3 DNA is kept; its 42 bases are in frame from base 1. The CDR1 and CDR2 encoded by the germline V gene (reference sequence) are MNHEY and SMNVEV. V gives up 8 bases and J gives up 2 bases, and the segment between their germline ends measures 16 bases. The paper as a whole reports these results and caveats: Observed TCR beta diversity per million T cells fell roughly linearly with age, and a significant reduction was already apparent by age about 38. The percentage of naive T cells measured by flow cytometry correlated strongly with observed TCR beta diversity. Estimates of total diversity based on one million sequenced T cells were considered lower bounds and underestimates. Because donor CMV infection status was unknown, age-related changes in expanded clonotypes were potentially confounded. Conclusive comparison of naive and antigen-experienced compartments was prevented by the profiling of bulk unsorted PBMCs. Compared with the aged group, more naive CD4+ T cells, fewer expanded clones and increased TCR diversity were shown by the long-lived group, suggesting age selection.

Library method: 5' RACE. Instrument used: Illumina HiSeq 2500. A second PCR of roughly 7 to 11 cycles was performed with a sample-barcoded 5' primer and a J-beta primer mix. Each TCR beta cDNA molecule received a unique molecular identifier from a template-switch 5' adaptor carrying 12 random nucleotides. Each sample yielded at least 3 million CDR3-containing paired-end reads. First-strand cDNA was synthesized from all RNA with the Mint cDNA synthesis kit, primed by a TRBC-specific oligonucleotide. After uracil-DNA glycosylase treatment, a first 18-cycle PCR used universal primers M1SS and BC2_uni_R on all cDNA. Per the source publication's procedure: Each sample was normalized by randomly selecting 1 million high-quality reads, each carrying a distinct molecular identifier. Instead of being binned into consensus sequences, reads that shared molecular identifiers were thrown out. MiTCR, run with a Q25 quality threshold and the strictest error-elimination algorithm, handled CDR3 identification, clonotype clustering and error correction. A nonparametric unseen species model with Euler transformation was used to estimate a lower bound on total TCR beta diversity. TCRdb cleaned the public reads at Q25 with fastp, built clones with MiXCR and kept in-frame beta chains. Every CDR3 protein is listed once, alongside the most common genes and DNA of its rows. TCRdb assigned the V and J calls; the authors' analysis was not used. This sample is represented by 800,000 or so distinct CDR3 sequences; about 42% of them were singletons. The leading ten clones occupy around 18% of the sample.

The approximately 40 donors, aged about 6 to 90 years, were systemically healthy Caucasian individuals from Russia. Each donor gave around 9.5 milliliters of peripheral blood, collected into EDTA-treated Vacutainer tubes. Ficoll-Paque density-gradient centrifugation was used to isolate PBMCs, with at least 6 million per sample. Trizol reagent was used to extract total RNA from PBMCs, with at least 5 micrograms per sample. For every donor, flow cytometry on a PBMC aliquot measured the percentage of naive CD45RAhigh/CD27high T cells. The source material was blood. The chain is made from TRBV27 and TRBJ2-7; the D match is possibly TRBD1 or TRBD2, with 6 bases aligned in each. This TCR was recovered from a man older than 75 in good health. The bases read TGTGCCAGCGGGATCGGGGGCAGGACCTACGAGCAGTACTTC. Its protein product is CASGIGGRTYEQYF.